These 8 T cell receptor beta chains were sequenced from one sample in a study of T cells in Graves' hyperthyroidism and ophthalmopathy. Authors of the study amplified TCR beta CDR3 regions from RNA transcripts. An initial round of RT-PCR targeting the TCR CDR3 relied on the HTBI primer set. Using its own MiXCR run on the multiplex PCR reads, TCRdb lists one record per CDR3 protein. The table lists fewer than 350,000 distinct CDR3 sequences, roughly a fifth of them singletons. The sample consisted of blood. The receptors derive from a woman aged 45-59 years with Graves' hyperthyroidism.

The rearrangement uses TRBV12-3 or TRBV12-4 and TRBJ1-4, with D uncertain. V was cut by 5 bases and J by 5 bases, with 15 bases left in between. CDR3 size: 15 residues. As DNA, the CDR3 is TGTGCCAGCAGTCCCTCCCTGGGCGCGAATGAAAAACTGTTTTTT. Translated: CASSPSLGANEKLFF.

The genes are TRBV6-6 and TRBJ2-2; D may be TRBD1 or TRBD2 (6 bases each). Trimming cost V 0 bases and J 11 bases, with 16 bases left between them. The CDR3 extends over 15 amino acids. CDR1 is MNHNY, CDR2 SVGAGI, per germline (reference sequence). CDR3 sequence (DNA): TGTGCCAGCAGTTACTCAGGGGGGCGAGGGTTAGAGCTGTTTTTT. Translation: CASSYSGGRGLELFF.

This clonotype was seen at least ten times. The chain recombines TRBV12-3 or TRBV12-4 with TRBJ2-3; the D gene is possibly TRBD2 (6 bases). V was clipped by 6 bases and J by 2 bases, with 24 bases between them. This CDR3 region has 18 residues. The CDR3 DNA reads TGTGCCAGCAGCCGTGAGGCGGGGTCCATCTACTTCACAGATACGCAGTATTTT. It yields the protein CASSREAGSIYFTDTQYF.

In this sample, this clonotype turned up many times. This chain uses TRBV7-8 with TRBJ1-1; 7 positions match TRBD1. This CDR3 is 16 amino acids long. V was clipped by 0 bases and J by 1 base; unmatched bases: 5. Germline loops: CDR1 SGHVS, CDR2 FQNEAQ. The CDR3 loop reads CASSLARGLGNTEAFF. In DNA, the CDR3 is TGTGCCAGCAGCTTAGCGAGGGGGCTTGGGAACACTGAAGCTTTCTTT.

The chain is built from TRBV7-2 and TRBJ1-3; possibly TRBD1 for D (5 bases). CDR1 SGHTA and CDR2 FQGNSA come from the germline V gene. CDR3 size: 14 residues. Trimming took off 5 bases at V and 4 bases at J, with 12 bases between the two ends. In DNA form, the CDR3 reads TGTGCCAGCAGCCTCTGGGACGTCGGAAACACCATATATTTT. Protein: CASSLWDVGNTIYF.

This clonotype was observed at least ten times. This chain links TRBV30 with TRBJ2-7; a weak D match, TRBD2 (5 bases). This CDR3 has 12 residues. Germline lookup yields CDR1 GTSNPN and CDR2 SVGIG (reference sequence). Deletions cut 2 bases from V and 3 bases from J, with 8 bases between. The CDR3 here is CAWSRGNYEQYF. The CDR3 DNA is TGTGCCTGGAGTCGAGGGAACTACGAGCAGTACTTC.

In this sample, this clonotype turned up many times. V gene TRBV20-1 combines with J gene TRBJ1-3; D ambiguous. This CDR3 contains 12 residues. CDR1 is DFQATT, CDR2 SNEGSKA, per germline (reference sequence). Between the trimmed V and J ends, which lost 6 bases and 0 bases, there was a span of 6 bases. The CDR3 reads CSAPTSGNTIYF. CDR3 bases: TGCAGTGCCCCGACCTCTGGAAACACCATATATTTT.

This clonotype was observed once. This chain links TRBV5-5 with TRBJ1-3; TRBD1 is a possible D gene (6 bases). Germline CDR1 and CDR2: SGHKS and YYEKEE (reference sequence). V gave up 4 bases and J gave up 1 base, with 12 bases separating them. The CDR3 consists of 15 residues. The CDR3 DNA is TGTGCCAGCAGCCATGAGGGACATTCTGGAAACACCATATATTTT. Protein sequence: CASSHEGHSGNTIYF.